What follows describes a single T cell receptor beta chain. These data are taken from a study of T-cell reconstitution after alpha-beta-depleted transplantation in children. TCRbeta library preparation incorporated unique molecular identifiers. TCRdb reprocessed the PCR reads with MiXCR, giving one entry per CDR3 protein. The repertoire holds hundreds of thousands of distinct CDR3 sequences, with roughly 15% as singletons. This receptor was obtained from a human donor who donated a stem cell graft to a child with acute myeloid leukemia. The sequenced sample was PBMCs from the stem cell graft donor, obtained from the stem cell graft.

The CDR3 loop is CAWARGGGGEQFF. CDR3 coding DNA: TGTGCCTGGGCGCGGGGGGGCGGTGGTGAGCAGTTCTTC. This chain links TRBV30 with TRBJ2-1; 9 nucleotides agree with TRBD2. Germline assignment: CDR1 GTSNPN and CDR2 SVGIG (reference sequence). CDR3 length: 13 residues. J lost 9 bases, V lost 5 bases, and 8 bases had no gene match. Full variable domain (rest looked up from reference TRBV30 and TRBJ2-1): SQTIHQWPATLVQPVGSPLSLECTVEGTSNPNLYWYRQAAGRGLQLLFYSVGIGQISSEVPQNLSASRPQDRQFILSSKKLLLSDSGFYLCAWARGGGGEQFFGPGTRLTVL.